The 17 T cell receptor beta chains given below trace back to one sample, sequenced in a study of vaccination and CD4 T cells after COVID-19. TCRdb ran MiXCR on the PCR reads and lists one entry per CDR3 protein. The sample yields 15,000 to 20,000 distinct CDR3 sequences, 60% to 80% seen once. The source material was CD4+ T cells from blood, sampled before SARS-CoV-2 vaccination. All receptors derive from a human donor who had recovered from COVID-19.

This sequence joins TRBV7-3 and TRBJ1-1; unclear D gene. The CDR3 runs to 13 residues. The V gene lost 6 bases and the J gene lost 4 bases, with 12 bases spanning the gap. Germline CDR1 and CDR2: SGHTA and FQGTGA. This chain's CDR3 is CASSLTSITEAFF. The CDR3 DNA reads as TGTGCCAGCAGTCTGACCAGTATCACTGAAGCTTTCTTT. Full variable domain (outside the CDR3, taken from reference TRBV7-3 and TRBJ1-1): GAGVSQTPSNKVTEKGKYVELRCDPISGHTALYWYRQSLGQGPEFLIYFQGTGAADDSGLPNDRFFAVRPEGSVSTLKIQRTERGDSAVYLCASSLTSITEAFFGQGTRLTVV.

The chain has TRBV6-4 and TRBJ2-5, with unresolved D. CDR1 and CDR2 (germline): MRHNA, SNTAGT. CDR3 length equals 12 residues. The V end lost 0 bases, the J end lost 5 bases, and 4 bases lay between the germline ends. CDR3 nucleotides: TGTGCCAGCAGTGACTCTAACGAGACCCAGTACTTC. Encoded protein: CASSDSNETQYF.

This chain links TRBV6-2 or TRBV6-3 with TRBJ2-7; D gene unclear. The CDR3 has 13 residues. Trimming removed 2 bases at V and 4 bases at J, with 9 bases between. Per the germline V gene, CDR1 is MNHEY and CDR2 is SVGEGT. CDR3 protein: CASSYAVGYEQYF. CDR3 sequence (DNA): TGTGCCAGCAGTTACGCGGTGGGATACGAGCAGTACTTC.

The J gene is TRBJ2-7, the V gene TRBV20-1; D is ambiguous. Trimming removed 3 bases from V and 6 bases from J, with 18 bases in between. The CDR3 is 14 amino acids. Germline V gene sequence: CDR1 DFQATT, CDR2 SNEGSKA (reference sequence). The CDR3 DNA reads as TGCAGTGCTAGGGCCCCGAGAGAAGATGGCGAGCAGTACTTC. Amino acids: CSARAPREDGEQYF.

This clonotype was seen only a few times. The CDR3 DNA sequence: TGCAGTGCTCAGAGCGGGAGGAACACCGGGGAGCTGTTTTTT. Protein product: CSAQSGRNTGELFF. V is TRBV20-1 and J is TRBJ2-2, with 8 bases lining up with TRBD2. From germline, CDR1 is DFQATT and CDR2 SNEGSKA (reference sequence). The CDR3 extends over 14 amino acids. The trim removed 5 bases at V and 1 base at J, leaving 3 bases unmatched.

In this sample, this clonotype turned up a few times. V and J are TRBV27 and TRBJ1-5; D is unresolved. The V gene's germline CDR1 is MNHEY and CDR2 SMNVEV (reference sequence). The CDR3 is made up of 14 amino acids. The V end was cut by 6 bases, the J end by 5 bases, with 14 bases between. The CDR3 here is CASSFSNSDQPQHF. The CDR3 nucleotides are TGTGCCAGCAGCTTCTCCAACAGTGATCAGCCCCAGCATTTT.

This clonotype was observed once. The chain combines TRBV12-1 with TRBJ1-2. TRBV12-1 is assigned pseudogene status. The CDR3 has 14 residues. The CDR3 nucleotides are TGTGCCAGCAGCTTTGAGGCCAGTAACTATGGCTACACCTTC. This sequence encodes CASSFEASNYGYTF.

The rearrangement links TRBV7-2 to TRBJ1-6; perhaps TRBD1 as D (5 bases). V was clipped by 4 bases and J by 7 bases, with 17 bases between them. The CDR3 sequence is 16 residues long. Per the germline V gene, CDR1 is SGHTA and CDR2 is FQGNSA. Here the CDR3 reads CASSSPVLGGNSPLHF. In DNA, the CDR3 is TGTGCCAGCAGCTCTCCAGTCTTGGGGGGGAATTCACCCCTCCACTTT.

J is TRBJ2-2 and V is TRBV7-8, with a tentative D call TRBD2 (5 bases). This CDR3 is built from 16 residues. Trimming took 5 bases from V and 2 from J, leaving 15 bases between them. Per germline, CDR1 SGHVS and CDR2 FQNEAQ. The chain's CDR3 is CASSLRRLANTGELFF. CDR3 bases: TGTGCCAGCAGCCTGAGGAGGCTAGCAAACACCGGGGAGCTGTTTTTT.

This clonotype was counted between two and nine times. The rearrangement joins TRBV30 to TRBJ1-2; TRBD1 might be the D (5 bases). Germline V CDR1 and CDR2: GTSNPN, SVGIG (reference sequence). The CDR3 totals 13 residues. Between the trimmed V and J ends, which lost 4 bases and 7 bases, there was a span of 16 bases. The CDR3 nucleotides read TGTGCCTGGAACCCGGGGGGGGATCGTGGCTACACCTTC. Translated: CAWNPGGDRGYTF.

This clonotype came up a few times. This chain uses TRBV7-8 with TRBJ1-5, with D unresolved. Trimming took 2 bases from V and 5 from J, leaving 4 bases between them. The CDR3 length is 12 residues. Germline CDR1 reads SGHVS; CDR2 reads FQNEAQ. CDR3 residues: CASSLLDQPQHF. The DNA of the CDR3 is TGTGCCAGCAGCTTACTGGATCAGCCCCAGCATTTT.

This clonotype is a singleton in its sample. The chain carries TRBV5-1 and TRBJ2-5; D gene ambiguous. Germline CDR1 SGHRS, CDR2 YFSETQ. The V end was cut by 0 bases, the J end by 2 bases, with 8 bases between. The CDR3 loop spans 14 amino acids. For the CDR3, the DNA is TGCGCCAGCAGCTTGGATTGGCAGCAAGAGACCCAGTACTTC. Translating it yields CASSLDWQQETQYF. Based on the CDR3 plus reference TRBV5-1 and TRBJ2-5, the full variable domain is KAGVTQTPRYLIKTRGQQVTLSCSPISGHRSVSWYQQTPGQGLQFLFEYFSETQRNKGNFPGRFSGRQFSNSRSEMNVSTLELGDSALYLCASSLDWQQETQYFGPGTRLLVL.

The rearrangement links TRBV20-1 to TRBJ2-4; TRBD2 is a possible D gene (5 bases). This CDR3 contains 15 residues. Germline CDR1 is DFQATT and CDR2 is SNEGSKA (reference sequence). Deletions cut 6 bases from V and 6 bases from J, with 21 bases between. The CDR3 region is CSAQPPFLGGNIQYF. The DNA of the CDR3 is TGCAGTGCCCAACCCCCTTTTCTAGGAGGAAACATTCAGTACTTC.

The chain joins TRBV20-1 to TRBJ2-1; D not certain. The CDR3 length is 12 residues. CDR1 is DFQATT, CDR2 SNEGSKA, per germline (reference sequence). Trimming cost V 3 bases and J 4 bases, with 7 bases left between them. The CDR3 nucleotides are TGCAGTGCTAGTAATACTTACAATGAGCAGTTCTTC. It is translated as CSASNTYNEQFF.

This clonotype was found a few times. The gene calls are TRBV6-1 and TRBJ1-2; D is undetermined. The CDR3 extends over 15 amino acids. Trimming took 7 bases from V and 8 from J, leaving 23 bases between them. CDR1 and CDR2 (germline): MNHNS, SASEGT. CDR3 protein: CASTVLAGREKGYTF. CDR3 nucleotides: TGTGCCAGCACCGTATTGGCAGGACGCGAGAAGGGCTACACCTTC.

This chain connects TRBV6-1 to TRBJ1-5; D is undetermined. Deletions cut 8 bases from V and 2 bases from J, with 7 bases between. CDR1 is MNHNS and CDR2 is SASEGT in the germline V gene. The CDR3 spans 12 residues. The CDR3 DNA reads as TGTGCCAGCTGGGGTGGCAATCAGCCCCAGCATTTT. The encoded protein is CASWGGNQPQHF.

The chain carries TRBV24-1 and TRBJ2-6, with 10 bases matching TRBD1. The CDR3 is 19 residues long. The germline gives CDR1 KGHDR, CDR2 SFDVKD. The ends lost 7 bases at V and 2 bases at J; junction bases unmatched: 13. The CDR3 DNA reads as TGTGCCACCAGCGGGTCCGGGACAGGGGTTCTTCCTGGGGCCAACGTCCTGACTTTC. This gives the protein CATSGSGTGVLPGANVLTF.